Listed below are T cell receptor beta chains from one sample, sequenced in a study of shared clonotypes between healthy human individuals. Generated by immunoSEQ multiplex PCR, the TCRdb table keeps only in-frame clones and is missing some. Among about 2.2 million clones listed, 85% to 95% were seen once. Material: naive CD8+ T cells from PBMCs. All receptors come from a man in his late teens or twenties in good health. Some clones in this sample may be carry-over from other donors' samples. Each CDR3 is given with its conserved first and last residue. Each record gives: D gene, clone size, J gene, V gene, CDR3 length, CDR3 DNA, CDR3 protein. The D gene is left open where the match is weak. Expanded clones get a size class; other rows say once, few or many, or leave the size out.

d_call: .
clone_size: .
j_call: TRBJ1-1
v_call: TRBV6-1
cdr3_length: 14
cdr3_nt: TGTGCCAGCAGTGAAGAGGGCAGACTCACTGAAGCTTTCTTT
cdr3_aa: CASSEEGRLTEAFF

d_call: .
clone_size: .
j_call: TRBJ1-2
v_call: TRBV4-3
cdr3_length: 17
cdr3_nt: TGCGCCAGCAGCCAAGTCCGCGGGGGCCCGAACCTATATGGCTACACCTTC
cdr3_aa: CASSQVRGGPNLYGYTF

d_call: .
clone_size: .
j_call: TRBJ2-2
v_call: TRBV5-1
cdr3_length: 13
cdr3_nt: TGCGCCAGCACCCTGGGAGGAGGAAGGGAGCTGTTTTTT
cdr3_aa: CASTLGGGRELFF

d_call: .
clone_size: once
j_call: TRBJ2-6
v_call: TRBV9
cdr3_length: 17
cdr3_nt: TGTGCCAGCAGCCCCGACAGAAAAGCCTCTGGGGCCAACGTCCTGACTTTC
cdr3_aa: CASSPDRKASGANVLTF

d_call: TRBD1
clone_size: .
j_call: TRBJ2-4
v_call: TRBV7-3
cdr3_length: 15
cdr3_nt: TGTGCCAGCAGCTTAGGGACAGCGGACAAAAACATTCAGTACTTC
cdr3_aa: CASSLGTADKNIQYF

d_call: .
clone_size: .
j_call: TRBJ2-1
v_call: TRBV10-3
cdr3_length: 11
cdr3_nt: TGTGCCGCATCCCCGGGCAATGAGCAGTTCTTC
cdr3_aa: CAASPGNEQFF

d_call: TRBD2
clone_size: once
j_call: TRBJ2-1
v_call: TRBV27
cdr3_length: 15
cdr3_nt: TGTGCCAGCAGTTTCGGTCTAGCGGCCTACAATGAGCAGTTCTTC
cdr3_aa: CASSFGLAAYNEQFF

d_call: TRBD1
clone_size: .
j_call: TRBJ2-1
v_call: TRBV5-3
cdr3_length: 14
cdr3_nt: TGTGCCAGAAGCATCCGGGACAGAAACAATGAGCAGTTCTTC
cdr3_aa: CARSIRDRNNEQFF

d_call: TRBD1
clone_size: .
j_call: TRBJ2-2
v_call: TRBV25-1
cdr3_length: 16
cdr3_nt: TGTGCCAGCAGTGTCCGGGACAGGGGGCTCACCGGGGAGCTGTTTTTT
cdr3_aa: CASSVRDRGLTGELFF

d_call: TRBD2
clone_size: .
j_call: TRBJ2-2
v_call: TRBV10-2
cdr3_length: 15
cdr3_nt: TGCGCCAGCAGTGAAGCTCTAGCGGGAGCCGGGGAGCTGTTTTTT
cdr3_aa: CASSEALAGAGELFF

d_call: .
clone_size: .
j_call: TRBJ2-5
v_call: TRBV14
cdr3_length: 15
cdr3_nt: TGTGCCAGCAGCCGCCGGGACCCAATTGAGGAGACCCAGTACTTC
cdr3_aa: CASSRRDPIEETQYF

d_call: .
clone_size: .
j_call: TRBJ1-1
v_call: TRBV6-5
cdr3_length: 13
cdr3_nt: TGTGCCAGCAGTTTGTCAGGGTTCACTGAAGCTTTCTTT
cdr3_aa: CASSLSGFTEAFF

d_call: TRBD2
clone_size: .
j_call: TRBJ2-2
v_call: TRBV7-9
cdr3_length: 17
cdr3_nt: TGTGCCAGCAGCGGGGATACTAGCGGGAGGCACACCGGGGAGCTGTTTTTT
cdr3_aa: CASSGDTSGRHTGELFF

d_call: .
clone_size: .
j_call: TRBJ2-1
v_call: TRBV29-1
cdr3_length: 11
cdr3_nt: TGCAGCGTTGAGGAGTACAATGAGCAGTTCTTC
cdr3_aa: CSVEEYNEQFF

d_call: .
clone_size: .
j_call: TRBJ2-3
v_call: TRBV9
cdr3_length: 15
cdr3_nt: TGTGCCAGCAGCCCATCGGGAACAGACACAGATACGCAGTATTTT
cdr3_aa: CASSPSGTDTDTQYF

d_call: .
clone_size: .
j_call: TRBJ2-7
v_call: TRBV10-3
cdr3_length: 13
cdr3_nt: TGTGCCATCAGTGAGGGCGTCTCCTACGAGCAGTACTTC
cdr3_aa: CAISEGVSYEQYF

d_call: .
clone_size: .
j_call: TRBJ2-1
v_call: TRBV29-1
cdr3_length: 12
cdr3_nt: TGCAGCGTTGATTCAGCGTACAATGAGCAGTTCTTC
cdr3_aa: CSVDSAYNEQFF

d_call: .
clone_size: .
j_call: TRBJ2-1
v_call: TRBV5-6
cdr3_length: 12
cdr3_nt: TGTGCCAGCAGTCGGTCCTACAATGAGCAGTTCTTC
cdr3_aa: CASSRSYNEQFF

d_call: .
clone_size: few
j_call: TRBJ1-5
v_call: TRBV6-6
cdr3_length: 14
cdr3_nt: TGTGCCAGCAGCCCGATACATAGCAATCAGCCCCAGCATTTT
cdr3_aa: CASSPIHSNQPQHF

d_call: TRBD1
clone_size: once
j_call: TRBJ2-3
v_call: TRBV19
cdr3_length: 15
cdr3_nt: TGTGCCAGTAGTGCCCGGGACAGCACCACAGATACGCAGTATTTT
cdr3_aa: CASSARDSTTDTQYF

d_call: .
clone_size: .
j_call: TRBJ1-1
v_call: TRBV29-1
cdr3_length: 11
cdr3_nt: TGCAGCATCGGGACTCCCCCGGAAGCTTTCTTT
cdr3_aa: CSIGTPPEAFF

d_call: .
clone_size: .
j_call: TRBJ1-3
v_call: TRBV15
cdr3_length: 16
cdr3_nt: TGTGCCACCAGCAGGCTTACAGCTCTCTCTGGAAACACCATATATTTT
cdr3_aa: CATSRLTALSGNTIYF

d_call: TRBD1
clone_size: .
j_call: TRBJ2-1
v_call: TRBV7-9
cdr3_length: 16
cdr3_nt: TGTGCCAGCAGCGATACTCCGGGACAGGGCTTTAATGAGCAGTTCTTC
cdr3_aa: CASSDTPGQGFNEQFF

d_call: .
clone_size: .
j_call: TRBJ2-1
v_call: TRBV29-1
cdr3_length: 13
cdr3_nt: TGCAGCGTGGCTCTGAGCTCCTACAATGAGCAGTTCTTC
cdr3_aa: CSVALSSYNEQFF

d_call: .
clone_size: .
j_call: TRBJ2-1
v_call: TRBV4-1
cdr3_length: 16
cdr3_nt: TGCGCCAGCAGCTTTTACAGCCCCAGCTCCTACAATGAGCAGTTCTTC
cdr3_aa: CASSFYSPSSYNEQFF

d_call: .
clone_size: .
j_call: TRBJ1-3
v_call: TRBV29-1
cdr3_length: 17
cdr3_nt: TGCAGCGTAACCCCCTCGGGACCCTTGGATGATGGAAACACCATATATTTT
cdr3_aa: CSVTPSGPLDDGNTIYF

d_call: .
clone_size: few
j_call: TRBJ1-2
v_call: TRBV7-9
cdr3_length: 14
cdr3_nt: TGTGCCAGCATCAACAGCGGAGAGAACTATGGCTACACCTTC
cdr3_aa: CASINSGENYGYTF

d_call: .
clone_size: .
j_call: TRBJ1-3
v_call: TRBV19
cdr3_length: 12
cdr3_nt: TGTGCCACCGCGGGCTCTCTCTACACCATATATTTT
cdr3_aa: CATAGSLYTIYF

d_call: .
clone_size: few
j_call: TRBJ2-1
v_call: TRBV27
cdr3_length: 13
cdr3_nt: TGTGCCAGCAGTTTATCGCAGGGCCATGAGCAGTTCTTC
cdr3_aa: CASSLSQGHEQFF

d_call: TRBD1
clone_size: .
j_call: TRBJ2-1
v_call: TRBV9
cdr3_length: 15
cdr3_nt: TGTGCCAGCAGCGTAGGGGACAGCTCCTACAATGAGCAGTTCTTC
cdr3_aa: CASSVGDSSYNEQFF

d_call: TRBD2
clone_size: .
j_call: TRBJ2-1
v_call: TRBV2
cdr3_length: 18
cdr3_nt: TGTGCCAGCAGGGGGACTAGCGGGGACGGACTCTCCTACAATGAGCAGTTCTTC
cdr3_aa: CASRGTSGDGLSYNEQFF

d_call: .
clone_size: .
j_call: TRBJ2-5
v_call: TRBV11-2
cdr3_length: 15
cdr3_nt: TGTGCCAGCAGCTTATCTTTCGGGTATCAAGAGACCCAGTACTTC
cdr3_aa: CASSLSFGYQETQYF

d_call: .
clone_size: .
j_call: TRBJ1-1
v_call: TRBV9
cdr3_length: 15
cdr3_nt: TGTGCCAGCAGCGTAAGGGGGAACGAGAACACTGAAGCTTTCTTT
cdr3_aa: CASSVRGNENTEAFF

d_call: .
clone_size: .
j_call: TRBJ1-1
v_call: TRBV11-2
cdr3_length: 15
cdr3_nt: TGTGCCAGCAGCTTCTCCCTTCATTTAGGCACTGAAGCTTTCTTT
cdr3_aa: CASSFSLHLGTEAFF

d_call: TRBD2
clone_size: .
j_call: TRBJ2-1
v_call: TRBV29-1
cdr3_length: 19
cdr3_nt: TGCAGCGTTGAAGATCGACTAGCGGGCGCACTAAGCTCCTACAATGAGCAGTTCTTC
cdr3_aa: CSVEDRLAGALSSYNEQFF

d_call: TRBD1
clone_size: .
j_call: TRBJ1-3
v_call: TRBV28
cdr3_length: 15
cdr3_nt: TGTGCCAGCAGTTTAGACAGGGTAGCAGGAAACACCATATATTTT
cdr3_aa: CASSLDRVAGNTIYF

d_call: .
clone_size: .
j_call: TRBJ1-1
v_call: TRBV6-1
cdr3_length: 14
cdr3_nt: TGTGCCAGCAGTGACTGGGACCTAGGTTTCCAGGCTTTCTTT
cdr3_aa: CASSDWDLGFQAFF

d_call: TRBD1
clone_size: once
j_call: TRBJ1-4
v_call: TRBV7-9
cdr3_length: 14
cdr3_nt: TGTGCCAGCAGCCCCGGGGACAGAGATGAAAAACTGTTTTTT
cdr3_aa: CASSPGDRDEKLFF

d_call: TRBD1
clone_size: .
j_call: TRBJ2-7
v_call: TRBV14
cdr3_length: 14
cdr3_nt: TGTGCCAGCAGCCAAGGACAGGGCGCCTACGAGCAGTACTTC
cdr3_aa: CASSQGQGAYEQYF

d_call: .
clone_size: .
j_call: TRBJ1-2
v_call: TRBV4-3
cdr3_length: 16
cdr3_nt: TGCGCCAGCAGCCAAGATGCGGGAGTCCGTAACTATGGCTACACCTTC
cdr3_aa: CASSQDAGVRNYGYTF

d_call: .
clone_size: .
j_call: TRBJ2-1
v_call: TRBV29-1
cdr3_length: 12
cdr3_nt: TGCAGCGTTGGTGCTAGTTTCTATGAGCAGTTCTTC
cdr3_aa: CSVGASFYEQFF

d_call: TRBD2
clone_size: .
j_call: TRBJ2-3
v_call: TRBV4-1
cdr3_length: 18
cdr3_nt: TGCGCCAGCAGCCAAGAACCTAGCGGGAGGGCCCACCCAGATACGCAGTATTTT
cdr3_aa: CASSQEPSGRAHPDTQYF

d_call: TRBD2
clone_size: once
j_call: TRBJ2-7
v_call: TRBV6-1
cdr3_length: 14
cdr3_nt: TGTGCCAGCAGTGGAGGACTAGCGGGTTACGAGCAGTACTTC
cdr3_aa: CASSGGLAGYEQYF

d_call: TRBD1
clone_size: .
j_call: TRBJ2-3
v_call: TRBV7-3
cdr3_length: 13
cdr3_nt: TGTGCCAGCAGCATTACAGGGGCAGATACGCAGTATTTT
cdr3_aa: CASSITGADTQYF

d_call: .
clone_size: .
j_call: TRBJ2-2
v_call: TRBV7-9
cdr3_length: 12
cdr3_nt: TGTGCCAGCAGTAAACGTCCCGGGGAGCTGTTTTTT
cdr3_aa: CASSKRPGELFF

d_call: .
clone_size: .
j_call: TRBJ2-1
v_call: TRBV10-2
cdr3_length: 14
cdr3_nt: TGCGCCAGCAGTGAATTGAGCCTGAGAGATGAGCAGTTCTTC
cdr3_aa: CASSELSLRDEQFF

d_call: .
clone_size: .
j_call: TRBJ1-1
v_call: TRBV18
cdr3_length: 18
cdr3_nt: TGTGCCAGCTCACCCACGAGAGACAGTCCCCCCTTGAACACTGAAGCTTTCTTT
cdr3_aa: CASSPTRDSPPLNTEAFF

d_call: TRBD2
clone_size: .
j_call: TRBJ2-1
v_call: TRBV15
cdr3_length: 16
cdr3_nt: TGTGCCACCAGCAGAGCGGGGGAGGGCCTTTACAATGAGCAGTTCTTC
cdr3_aa: CATSRAGEGLYNEQFF

d_call: .
clone_size: .
j_call: TRBJ2-7
v_call: TRBV27
cdr3_length: 14
cdr3_nt: TGTGCCAGCGGGGCTACGGAGGGCATCCACGAGCAGTACTTC
cdr3_aa: CASGATEGIHEQYF

d_call: .
clone_size: .
j_call: TRBJ2-2
v_call: TRBV11-3
cdr3_length: 13
cdr3_nt: TGTGCCAGCAGCCCCCGGGGTACCGGGGAGCTGTTTTTT
cdr3_aa: CASSPRGTGELFF

d_call: .
clone_size: .
j_call: TRBJ2-7
v_call: TRBV4-3
cdr3_length: 14
cdr3_nt: TGCGCCAGCAGCCAAGATGGAAGCACCTACGAGCAGTACTTC
cdr3_aa: CASSQDGSTYEQYF

d_call: .
clone_size: .
j_call: TRBJ2-1
v_call: TRBV6-5
cdr3_length: 14
cdr3_nt: TGTGCCAGCAGTTATGACCTAACAGCCAATGAGCAGTTCTTC
cdr3_aa: CASSYDLTANEQFF

d_call: .
clone_size: .
j_call: TRBJ2-2
v_call: TRBV6-1
cdr3_length: 15
cdr3_nt: TGTGCCAGCAGTGAAGTGTCGGCGCCCGGCGGGGAGCTGTTTTTT
cdr3_aa: CASSEVSAPGGELFF

d_call: .
clone_size: .
j_call: TRBJ1-4
v_call: TRBV27
cdr3_length: 15
cdr3_nt: TGTGCCAGCAGGAACCTGGGCGCAACTAATGAAAAACTGTTTTTT
cdr3_aa: CASRNLGATNEKLFF

d_call: TRBD2
clone_size: .
j_call: TRBJ2-2
v_call: TRBV5-1
cdr3_length: 16
cdr3_nt: TGCGCCAGCAGCTTGGGAAGCGGGAGGGCCGGCGGGGAGCTGTTTTTT
cdr3_aa: CASSLGSGRAGGELFF